The 14 T cell receptor beta chains below were found in one sample sequenced in a study of CD8+ T cells in alopecia areata (dated by TCRdb to 2016 to 2019). Receptor libraries were prepared by the immunoSEQ multiplex PCR assay. For TCR sequencing, RNA was extracted from every sample and reverse transcribed into cDNA to serve as template. In its TCRdb copy, this immuneACCESS table keeps in-frame sequences only and misses some clones. Where compared with another copy, unresolved V genes explain less than half of these, and the others have no known cause. The sample yields hundreds of thousands of clones; just over 65% were counted once. The ten biggest clones cover 1% to 1.5% of the sample. The label giving this sample's treatment or condition can be read as: oral pan-JAK inhibitor, 5-10 mg twice daily. The source material was CD4+ T cells sorted from blood, sampled at roughly week 45, from a patient treated with tofacitinib. The origin of the receptors is a human donor with alopecia areata.

The genes are TRBV29-1 and TRBJ1-5; D gene uncertain. The CDR3 length is 11 residues. Trimming stripped 4 bases from V and 12 bases from J, with 13 bases between. Germline CDR1 reads SQVTM; CDR2 reads ANQGSEA. The CDR3 protein is CSVVSGQIQHF. For the CDR3, the DNA is TGCAGCGTTGTTTCCGGGCAAATCCAGCATTTT.

The V and J genes are TRBV29-1 and TRBJ2-5, with a weak D call TRBD2 (6 bases). Near its end, the DNA agrees better with TRBJ2-7, so the J call may be wrong. Germline V lookup: CDR1 SQVTM, CDR2 ANQGSEA. The CDR3 consists of 13 residues. CDR3 coding DNA: TGCAGCGTTGGGGGGAGGAATAACCACGAGCAGTACTTC. It codes for CSVGGRNNHEQYF.

This clone occurred a few times. The rearrangement links TRBV19 to TRBJ1-1; D is perhaps TRBD1 (5 bases). The germline V and J ends were trimmed by 2 bases and 8 bases, with 12 bases remaining between them. The CDR3 covers 13 residues. Germline values: CDR1 LNHDA, CDR2 SQIVND (reference sequence). The CDR3 spells CASSIYGRAEAFF. As DNA, the CDR3 is TGTGCCAGTAGTATATATGGCAGGGCAGAAGCTTTCTTT.

This rearrangement joins TRBV4-3 to TRBJ1-1, with 7 bases that match TRBD1. The germline gives CDR1 LGHNA, CDR2 YSLEER. There are 16 residues in the CDR3. V lost 0 bases, J lost 1 base, and 5 bases stayed unmatched. The CDR3 DNA reads TGCGCCAGCAGCCAAGAGACAGGGCTTAGGAACACTGAAGCTTTCTTT. The encoded protein is CASSQETGLRNTEAFF.

This clone was recorded only once. This chain uses TRBV20-1 with TRBJ2-5; D call uncertain. Germline loops: CDR1 DFQATT, CDR2 SNEGSKA (reference sequence). V lost 3 bases and J 3 bases, leaving 5 bases between the germline ends. This CDR3 comprises 11 residues. The CDR3 nucleotides read TGCAGTGCTAGTGGTGAAGAGACCCAGTACTTC. It specifies CSASGEETQYF.

The chain has TRBV19 and TRBJ1-1, with D perhaps TRBD1 (5 bases). The V gene's germline CDR1 is LNHDA and CDR2 SQIVND (reference sequence). This CDR3 comprises 15 residues. V was shortened by 7 bases and J by 1 base, with 16 bases between the two germline ends. The CDR3: CASNWGRQPNTEAFF. The CDR3 region has the DNA TGTGCCAGTAACTGGGGTAGACAGCCGAACACTGAAGCTTTCTTT. The full variable domain, its missing parts supplied by reference TRBV19 and TRBJ1-1, is DGGITQSPKYLFRKEGQNVTLSCEQNLNHDAMYWYRQDPGQGLRLIYYSQIVNDFQKGDIAEGYSVSREKKESFPLTVTSAQKNPTAFYLCASNWGRQPNTEAFFGQGTRLTVV.

A few counts support this clone. In nucleotides, the CDR3 is TGTGCCAGCAGTTACTCGAGTAAGGGGAACTATGGCTACACCTTC. Protein product: CASSYSSKGNYGYTF. The V call is TRBV6-5, the J call TRBJ1-2; possible D gene TRBD1, 5 bases. Trimming shortened V by 0 bases and J by 2 bases, and 10 bases separated the two germline ends. CDR1 is MNHEY, CDR2 SVGAGI, per germline. The CDR3 sequence is 15 residues long.

V gene TRBV9 combines with J gene TRBJ1-2; D remains ambiguous. CDR3 length equals 13 residues. The V end lost 2 bases, the J end lost 3 bases, and 8 bases lay between the germline ends. The germline gives CDR1 SGDLS, CDR2 YYNGEE. CDR3 DNA: TGTGCCAGCAGCGTGGACGGTGACTATGGCTACACCTTC. Its protein is CASSVDGDYGYTF.

V and J are TRBV7-7 and TRBJ2-1; 12 bases agree with TRBD1. Germline V gene sequence: CDR1 SSHAT, CDR2 FNYEAQ (reference sequence). The CDR3 sequence is 14 residues long. Trimming took 6 bases from V and 8 from J; bases not matched to a gene: 5. The CDR3 bases are TGTGCCAGCAGTCCGGGACAGGGGGCGCATGAGCAGTTCTTC. This codes for CASSPGQGAHEQFF.

V usage is TRBV15 and J usage is TRBJ1-1, with 9 bases that match TRBD1. Looked up from germline, CDR1 is LNHNV and CDR2 is YYDKDF (reference sequence). CDR3 length equals 15 residues. V was pared by 3 bases and J by 4 bases, with 6 bases of the junction left unmatched. The CDR3 DNA reads TGTGCCACCAGCAGGGGTACAGGGGGCGGCACTGAAGCTTTCTTT. Translating gives CATSRGTGGGTEAFF.

The J gene is TRBJ1-5, the V gene TRBV5-1; TRBD1 is a possible D gene (5 bases). Trimming removed 4 bases at V and 2 bases at J, with 10 bases between. This CDR3 contains 14 residues. In germline, CDR1 is SGHRS, CDR2 YFSETQ. The CDR3 region has the DNA TGCGCCAGCAGCCCGGCGGGGGGCAATCAGCCCCAGCATTTT. The encoded protein is CASSPAGGNQPQHF.

The rearrangement joins TRBV4-1 to TRBJ1-1; 7 bases match TRBD1. Germline CDR1 reads MGHRA; CDR2 reads YSYEKL. V dropped 3 bases and J dropped 4; count of bases not matched to a gene: 8. The CDR3 has 15 amino acids. The CDR3 loop is CASSHLQGGGTEAFF. The DNA of the CDR3 is TGCGCCAGCAGCCACCTCCAGGGGGGTGGCACTGAAGCTTTCTTT.

V gene TRBV28 combines with J gene TRBJ1-1; maybe TRBD1 (5 bases). The germline V gene has CDR1 MDHEN and CDR2 SYDVKM. The V gene lost 6 bases and the J gene lost 5 bases, with 16 bases spanning the gap. CDR3 length: 14 amino acids. The CDR3 nucleotides are TGTGCCAGCAGGGTCTCAGGGATAGGGACTGAAGCTTTCTTT. It specifies CASRVSGIGTEAFF.

This chain links TRBV5-6 with TRBJ2-7; D is possibly TRBD1 (6 bases). Germline V gene lookup returns CDR1 SGHDT and CDR2 YYEEEE. The CDR3 is 14 residues long. Trimming took off 2 bases at V and 2 bases at J, with 11 bases between the two ends. This CDR3 reads CASSLSGVAYEQYF. Written as DNA, the CDR3 is TGTGCCAGCAGCTTATCAGGGGTTGCCTACGAGCAGTACTTC.